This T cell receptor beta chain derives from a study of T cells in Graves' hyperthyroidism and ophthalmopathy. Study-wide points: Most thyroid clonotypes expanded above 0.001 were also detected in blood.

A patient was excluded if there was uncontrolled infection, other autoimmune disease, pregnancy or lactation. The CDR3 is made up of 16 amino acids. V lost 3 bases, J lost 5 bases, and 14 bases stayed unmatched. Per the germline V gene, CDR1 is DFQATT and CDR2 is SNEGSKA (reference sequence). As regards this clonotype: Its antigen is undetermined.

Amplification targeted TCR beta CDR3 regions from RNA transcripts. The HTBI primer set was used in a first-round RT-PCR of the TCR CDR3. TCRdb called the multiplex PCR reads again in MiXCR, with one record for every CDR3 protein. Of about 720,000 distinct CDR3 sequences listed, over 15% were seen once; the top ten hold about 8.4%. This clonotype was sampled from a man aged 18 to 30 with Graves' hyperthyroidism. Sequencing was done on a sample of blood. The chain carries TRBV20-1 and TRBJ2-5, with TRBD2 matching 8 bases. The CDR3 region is CSASPPTSAKRETQYF. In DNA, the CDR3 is TGCAGTGCTAGCCCGCCGACTAGCGCCAAACGGGAGACCCAGTACTTC.